This is a list of T cell receptor beta chains from one sample in a study of T cell responses to AZD1222 COVID-19 vaccine. Libraries were prepared by immunoSEQ multiplex PCR; TCRdb keeps only in-frame clonotypes and omits some of them. This table holds 100,000 to 150,000 clones, around 89% found once. Here the sequenced sample was peripheral blood, taken 28 days after the second AZD1222 dose. These TCRs come from an adult who received the AZD1222 COVID-19 vaccine. CDR3s include the opening cysteine and the closing phenylalanine or tryptophan. Fields, in order: V gene, D gene, CDR3 protein. A D gene is named only where the DNA matches it firmly.

>TRBV19|TRBD1
CASSILGQGNTGELFF
>TRBV4-1|TRBD2
CASSQDPAGGQETQYF
>TRBV6-4|TRBD1
CASSEDRSGANVLTF
>TRBV19|TRBD1
CASSIGTGGEYEQYF
>TRBV29-1|.
CSVVPKIEMAGTEAFF
>TRBV19|.
CASSIVGSNQPQHF
>TRBV19|TRBD1
CASRQGANEQYF
>TRBV10-3|.
CAISYNPAGSSYEQYF
>TRBV7-9|.
CASSLVFPGRHNEQFF
>TRBV7-9|.
CASSLGDSSYGYTF
>TRBV6-5|.
CASSYVRKVTKTQYF
>TRBV5-1|.
CASSSTQGARTEAFF
>TRBV2|.
CASTVRQLAKNIQYF
>TRBV11-2|TRBD2
CASRLSGRAQNEQFF
>TRBV30|TRBD1
CAWRARGFPQETQYF
>TRBV2|TRBD1
CASRGTGSYGYTF
>TRBV25-1|.
CASSARATGYEQYF
>TRBV5-1|TRBD2
CASSLGPPTSGGHNEQFF
>TRBV9|TRBD2
CASSKSSGGPYNEQFF
>TRBV11-2|.
CASSLGTAAQRETQYF
>TRBV30|.
CAWTETSYNSPLHF
>TRBV19|.
CASSRGTYNEQFF
>TRBV29-1|.
CSVAKGKRDEQYF
>TRBV4-2|TRBD1
CASSQDQGTAYNSPLHF